A selection of T cell receptor beta chains follows, all from one sample in a study of T cell changes during pregnancy in multiple sclerosis. The data were produced by immunoSEQ multiplex PCR, yet TCRdb's version contains in-frame clones alone and is incomplete. The sample records 30,000 to 40,000 clones, 75% to 90% being singletons. The sequences come from CD8+ T cells from peripheral blood mononuclear cells, collected in the second trimester of pregnancy. All receptors derive from a female donor with multiple sclerosis, enrolled in a pregnancy study. CDR3s include the opening cysteine and the closing phenylalanine or tryptophan. The order of the fields is CDR3 protein, CDR3 DNA, J gene, V gene, D gene, clone size. The D gene is left open where the match is weak. Clone size is shown for a subset of rows, as once, few, many or a class of expanded clone.

CVTSGDTGELFF TGTGTAACTAGCGGCGATACCGGGGAGCTGTTTTTT TRBJ2-2 TRBV6-5 TRBD2 .
CASSLPHTGADYEQYF TGTGCCAGCAGTTTGCCCCATACAGGGGCCGACTACGAGCAGTACTTC TRBJ2-7 TRBV5-5 TRBD1 once
CASRGEYYGYTF TGTGCCAGCAGAGGGGAATACTATGGCTACACCTTC TRBJ1-2 TRBV2 . .
CASSPSTDTQYF TGTGCCAGCAGTCCAAGCACAGATACGCAGTATTTT TRBJ2-3 TRBV28 . .
CASSINPGQHNYGYTF TGTGCCAGTAGTATCAATCCGGGACAGCATAACTATGGCTACACCTTC TRBJ1-2 TRBV19 TRBD1 .
CSVDSLPGTIRVDTEAFF TGCAGCGTTGACTCCCTCCCGGGAACAATTAGGGTAGACACTGAAGCTTTCTTT TRBJ1-1 TRBV29-1 . .
CASSLAYGGQGVGEQYF TGTGCCAGCAGCTTGGCCTATGGTGGACAAGGGGTAGGGGAGCAGTACTTC TRBJ2-7 TRBV5-4 . .
CASSGTNNEQFF TGTGCCAGCAGCGGGACAAACAATGAGCAGTTCTTC TRBJ2-1 TRBV7-9 . .
CASSLDRGETQYF TGTGCCAGCAGTTTAGACAGGGGGGAGACCCAGTACTTC TRBJ2-5 TRBV27 TRBD1 .
CASSQRTGEYEQYF TGTGCCAGCAGCCAACGGACAGGGGAATACGAGCAGTACTTC TRBJ2-7 TRBV14 TRBD1 .
CASSPHPDSYEQYF TGTGCCAGTAGTCCCCACCCGGACAGCTACGAGCAGTACTTC TRBJ2-7 TRBV19 . .
CAWSVSGNEKLFF TGTGCCTGGAGTGTTTCAGGGAATGAAAAACTGTTTTTT TRBJ1-4 TRBV30 . few
CASSLRQDPSYEQYF TGCGCCAGCAGCCTAAGACAGGACCCATCCTACGAGCAGTACTTC TRBJ2-7 TRBV4-3 . .
CASSPSGNQETQYF TGCGCCAGCAGCCCCAGCGGGAACCAAGAGACCCAGTACTTC TRBJ2-5 TRBV5-1 TRBD2 once
CASSSTGLYEQYF TGTGCCAGCAGTTCGACAGGGCTCTACGAGCAGTACTTC TRBJ2-7 TRBV27 TRBD1 .
CASSLVAGGLNEQFF TGTGCCAGCAGCTTGGTAGCGGGAGGTCTCAATGAGCAGTTCTTC TRBJ2-1 TRBV7-3 TRBD2 .
CASSSSPTGYGYTF TGTGCCAGCAGCTCGTCCCCCACGGGCTATGGCTACACCTTC TRBJ1-2 TRBV7-9 . .
CASSLAAGADEQFF TGTGCCAGCAGCTTGGCGGCGGGAGCGGATGAGCAGTTCTTC TRBJ2-1 TRBV5-6 TRBD2 .
CATSRGPFGEGWAEAFF TGTGCCACCAGCAGAGGCCCCTTCGGGGAGGGTTGGGCTGAAGCTTTCTTT TRBJ1-1 TRBV15 . .
CASSPPPGLAGEQYF TGTGCCAGCAGCCCGCCCCCGGGACTAGCGGGGGAGCAGTACTTC TRBJ2-7 TRBV11-2 TRBD2 .
CASSLQGELEQYF TGTGCCAGCAGCCTACAGGGAGAGCTCGAGCAGTACTTC TRBJ2-7 TRBV6-1 . medium-sized
CASSITGNQPQHF TGTGCCAGCAGTATTACAGGGAATCAGCCCCAGCATTTT TRBJ1-5 TRBV27 . .
CASSSAGLDNEQYF TGTGCCAGCAGCTCCGCAGGGCTCGACAACGAGCAGTACTTC TRBJ2-7 TRBV11-3 . .
CASSWGLAGPSYEQYF TGTGCCAGCAGCTGGGGACTAGCGGGACCTTCCTACGAGCAGTACTTC TRBJ2-7 TRBV7-8 TRBD2 .
CASSLESGRGTDTQYF TGTGCCAGCAGCTTAGAGAGCGGGAGGGGGACAGATACGCAGTATTTT TRBJ2-3 TRBV7-6 TRBD2 .
CASVSWSSYNEQFF TGTGCCAGCGTTAGCTGGAGCTCCTACAATGAGCAGTTCTTC TRBJ2-1 TRBV28 . .
CASSSLAGRLEQYF TGTGCCAGCAGCTCCCTAGCGGGAAGGCTCGAGCAGTACTTC TRBJ2-7 TRBV7-9 TRBD2 .
CASSDRGYEQYF TGTGCCAGCAGCGACAGGGGATACGAGCAGTACTTC TRBJ2-7 TRBV7-2 TRBD1 once
CASSQDARTGAYEQYF TGCGCCAGCAGCCAAGATGCGCGGACAGGAGCCTACGAGCAGTACTTC TRBJ2-7 TRBV4-1 TRBD1 .